The 32 T cell receptor beta chains given below trace back to one sample, sequenced in a study of Graves' ophthalmopathy and Graves' hyperthyroidism. RNA transcripts were the source from which TCR beta CDR3 regions were amplified. The first round was an RT-PCR with HTBI primers, and the second round was a multiplex PCR. Each CDR3 protein is one row after TCRdb ran MiXCR on the multiplex PCR reads. The sample consists of 350,000 to 450,000 distinct CDR3 sequences, roughly 18% of them appearing once. Sequenced input: peripheral blood. The receptors stem from a woman younger than 35 with Graves' ophthalmopathy.

This clonotype was observed many times. The V call is TRBV14, the J call TRBJ2-2; the D is unclear. CDR1 is SGHDN, CDR2 FVKESK, per germline. The germline V and J ends were trimmed by 0 bases and 7 bases, with 6 bases remaining between them. This CDR3 has 13 amino acids. The chain's CDR3 is CASSQDGDGELFF. The CDR3 nucleotides read TGTGCCAGCAGCCAAGATGGGGACGGGGAGCTGTTTTTT.

This clonotype was seen ten or more times. The chain joins TRBV20-1 to TRBJ1-1, with 8 bases that match TRBD1. Looked up from germline, CDR1 is DFQATT and CDR2 is SNEGSKA (reference sequence). The CDR3 totals 11 residues. V shed 1 base and J 8 bases; nucleotides not matched to a gene: 0. DNA for the CDR3: TGCAGTGCTAGAGGGACAGGGGAAGCTTTCTTT. Residues: CSARGTGEAFF.

The sample holds many counts of this clonotype. V is TRBV6-5 and J is TRBJ2-7, with 8 bases identical to TRBD1. Germline V gives CDR1 MNHEY, CDR2 SVGAGI. The length of the CDR3 is 14 residues. Trimming removed 6 bases from V and 6 bases from J; junction bases left unmatched: 10. The CDR3 sequence is CASSGTGGWVEQYF. For the CDR3, the DNA is TGTGCCAGCAGCGGAACAGGGGGTTGGGTCGAGCAGTACTTC.

At least ten counts were recorded for this clonotype. This chain joins TRBV28 and TRBJ2-7, with D maybe TRBD2 (5 bases). CDR1 and CDR2 from the germline V gene are MDHEN and SYDVKM. The CDR3 is 15 residues long. V shed 6 bases and J shed 7 bases, with 22 bases lying between them. The CDR3 DNA reads as TGTGCCAGCAGACCCGGCGAGTGGGTGGGCGGGGAGCAGTACTTC. This sequence encodes CASRPGEWVGGEQYF.

This clonotype has ten or more counts. The chain has TRBV5-1 and TRBJ2-3; either TRBD1 or TRBD2 may supply D (5 bases each). The CDR3 loop spans 14 amino acids. Germline-derived CDR1 and CDR2 are SGHRS and YFSETQ. The V and J ends lost 4 bases and 3 bases respectively, with 12 bases between them. In nucleotides, the CDR3 is TGCGCCAGCAGCAACCGGGACCATACAGATACGCAGTATTTT. This gives the protein CASSNRDHTDTQYF.

V gene TRBV6-1 combines with J gene TRBJ1-2; D not certain. V dropped 6 bases and J dropped 3 bases, with 11 bases sitting between them. The CDR3 is 13 amino acids. The V gene's germline CDR1 is MNHNS and CDR2 SASEGT. The CDR3, as DNA: TGTGCCAGCAGCGTGGCAACCTACTATGGCTACACCTTC. Translated: CASSVATYYGYTF.

This clonotype was counted many times. CDR3 sequence: CASSLKTGLDFYGYTF. The DNA for the CDR3 is TGTGCCAGCAGCTTGAAGACAGGGTTGGATTTCTATGGCTACACCTTC. The rearrangement links TRBV7-8 to TRBJ1-2, with TRBD1 matching over 7 bases. Germline loops: CDR1 SGHVS, CDR2 FQNEAQ. The V gene end was trimmed by 3 bases and the J gene end by 4 bases; junction bases not matched to a gene: 11. This CDR3 has 16 residues.

This clonotype showed up just a few times. This sequence joins TRBV4-2 and TRBJ1-3; unclear D gene. V was shortened by 0 bases and J by 0 bases, with 9 bases between the two germline ends. The length of the CDR3 is 16 residues. Germline CDR1 LGHNA, CDR2 YNFKEQ. The CDR3 nucleotides are TGTGCCAGCAGCCAAGAATTCTACTACTCTGGAAACACCATATATTTT. It is translated as CASSQEFYYSGNTIYF.

This clonotype was observed at least ten times. This chain links TRBV6-2 or TRBV6-3 with TRBJ2-7, with 8 bases matching TRBD1. Unmatched junction bases numbered 7, after V lost 5 bases and J lost 1 base. CDR3 length: 15 amino acids. Germline CDR1 MNHEY, CDR2 SVGEGT. The CDR3: CASSLTGTGSYEQYF. CDR3 nucleotide sequence: TGTGCCAGCAGTCTAACCGGGACAGGATCCTACGAGCAGTACTTC.

This clonotype was picked up many times. This chain links TRBV7-2 with TRBJ2-5; no clear D gene. Germline V gene data show CDR1 as SGHTA and CDR2 as FQGNSA. The CDR3 runs to 12 residues. Trimming removed 5 bases at V and 5 bases at J, with 9 bases between. DNA of the CDR3: TGTGCCAGCAGCCGAATTAGTGAGACCCAGTACTTC. Translated: CASSRISETQYF.

This clonotype showed up many times. This sequence joins TRBV12-3 or TRBV12-4 and TRBJ1-1, with TRBD1 matching 12 bases. After removal of 5 bases from V and 4 bases from J, the junction contained 8 bases not matched to a gene. The CDR3 has 16 amino acids. CDR3 residues: CASSPGTGGWGTEAFF. The CDR3 DNA reads as TGTGCCAGCAGTCCCGGGACAGGGGGCTGGGGCACTGAAGCTTTCTTT.

This clonotype was found many times. This chain connects TRBV20-1 to TRBJ1-1; possibly TRBD1 for D (5 bases). V lost 1 base to trimming and J lost 5 bases, with 11 bases between them. The CDR3 is 13 amino acids. Germline V CDR1 and CDR2: DFQATT, SNEGSKA (reference sequence). The CDR3 is CSARGDAGTEAFF. DNA of the CDR3: TGCAGTGCTAGAGGGGACGCGGGGACTGAAGCTTTCTTT.

The chain combines TRBV30 with TRBJ2-3, with D possibly being TRBD1 or TRBD2 (5 bases each). The CDR3 covers 14 residues. Germline lookup yields CDR1 GTSNPN and CDR2 SVGIG (reference sequence). V shed 2 bases and J shed 5 bases, with 14 bases lying between them. CDR3 bases: TGTGCCTGGAGTTGGGGCAGAGGGAGAGATACGCAGTATTTT. Residues: CAWSWGRGRDTQYF.

The table lists this clonotype with many counts. This rearrangement joins TRBV19 to TRBJ2-2; the match to TRBD2 covers 7 bases. J gave up 3 bases and V 11 bases, and 9 bases lay outside the gene matches. The CDR3 has 14 amino acids. Germline CDR1 is LNHDA and CDR2 is SQIVND (reference sequence). The CDR3 coding sequence is TGTGCCGCCGGTCGGCGGGGGTACACCGGGGAGCTGTTTTTT. Encoded protein: CAAGRRGYTGELFF.

This clonotype was detected ten times or more. The CDR3 nucleotides read TGTGCCAGCAGTCTCCTAGCGGGAGGGAACACCGGGGAGCTGTTTTTT. Encoded protein: CASSLLAGGNTGELFF. The rearrangement uses TRBV27 and TRBJ2-2; 11 bases are a match to TRBD2. This CDR3 comprises 16 residues. Germline loops: CDR1 MNHEY, CDR2 SMNVEV (reference sequence). J was trimmed by 1 base and V by 5 bases; bases with no gene match: 3.

This clonotype was picked up many times. The rearrangement joins TRBV6-2 or TRBV6-3 to TRBJ1-2; D gene ambiguous. The V end lost 2 bases, the J end lost 0 bases, and 10 bases lay between the germline ends. Germline V CDR1 and CDR2: MNHEY, SVGEGT. The CDR3 has 15 residues. The CDR3 here is CASSYLMEANYGYTF. The CDR3 DNA sequence: TGTGCCAGCAGTTACCTGATGGAAGCTAACTATGGCTACACCTTC.

Comment on this clonotype: A junction boundary mismatches the germline segment, possibly from a read error. This chain links TRBV4-2 with TRBJ2-4, with D unclear. The CDR3 contains 9 residues. The germline V gene has CDR1 LGHNA and CDR2 YNFKEQ. The CDR3 loop reads CASSQETGF. The DNA for the CDR3 is TGTGCCAGCAGCCAAGAAACCGGTTTC.

This clonotype was counted at least ten times. The DNA for the CDR3 is TGTGCCAGCAGCTTAGCGCGTCCACTCTACGAGCAGTACTTC. This translates into CASSLARPLYEQYF. This chain connects TRBV7-2 to TRBJ2-7; D is uncertain. Germline values: CDR1 SGHTA, CDR2 FQGNSA. This CDR3 has 14 amino acids. The V end lost 0 bases, the J end lost 3 bases, and 9 bases lay between the germline ends.

In its sample, this clonotype was seen a few times. This chain uses TRBV5-1 with TRBJ2-7; TRBD2 matches at 9 bases. Germline V gene sequence: CDR1 SGHRS, CDR2 YFSETQ. The CDR3 runs 15 residues. V shed 2 bases, J shed 2 bases, and the junction held 5 bases outside the gene matches. DNA of the CDR3: TGCGCCAGCAGCTTATATCTAGCGGGAACCTACGAGCAGTACTTC. Protein: CASSLYLAGTYEQYF.

At least ten counts were recorded for this clonotype. The DNA for the CDR3 is TGTGCCAGTAGTATCGCCAGGCAATGGCCCCAGCATTTT. It specifies CASSIARQWPQHF. The chain employs TRBV19 and TRBJ1-5; D not resolved. Germline CDR1 is LNHDA and CDR2 is SQIVND (reference sequence). The length of the CDR3 is 13 residues. V was clipped by 3 bases and J by 9 bases, with 12 bases between them.

This clonotype was counted at least ten times. V gene TRBV25-1 combines with J gene TRBJ2-7; D call uncertain. V lost 4 bases and J lost 5, with 6 bases in between. Germline assignment: CDR1 MGHDK and CDR2 SYGVNS. This CDR3 contains 11 residues. The CDR3 protein is CASSGMDEQYF. DNA for the CDR3: TGTGCCAGCAGTGGTATGGACGAGCAGTACTTC.

This clonotype was detected ten times or more. The chain joins TRBV14 to TRBJ1-1; D gene ambiguous. This CDR3 region has 15 residues. V lost 0 bases, J lost 3 bases, and 11 bases lay in between. The V gene's germline CDR1 is SGHDN and CDR2 FVKESK. The CDR3 DNA sequence: TGTGCCAGCAGCCAAGATTTTGGATCTTACACTGAAGCTTTCTTT. Its translation: CASSQDFGSYTEAFF.

Many counts were recorded for this clonotype. J is TRBJ2-7 and V is TRBV7-2; D gene uncertain. Germline values: CDR1 SGHTA, CDR2 FQGNSA. With 1 base removed from V and 4 bases from J, the gap between germline ends came to 5 bases. The CDR3 runs 12 residues. CDR3 region: CASSLEDYEQYF. The CDR3 coding sequence is TGTGCCAGCAGCTTAGAAGATTACGAGCAGTACTTC.

At least ten counts were recorded for this clonotype. The junction does not match germline at one end; this may be a read error. This chain links TRBV4-1 with TRBJ1-6, with a tentative D call TRBD1 (5 bases). CDR1 and CDR2 from the germline V gene are MGHRA and YSYEKL. The CDR3 extends over 15 amino acids. This CDR3 reads CAGSQGELINSPLHF. The DNA of the CDR3 is TGCGCCGGCAGCCAAGGGGAACTGATTAATTCACCCCTCCACTTT.

Turning to this clonotype: One base away lies a much larger clone, so this may be a sequencing read error. CDR3 nucleotides: TGTGCCAGCAGAGCAGGGGGCGAAATGGACTATGACTACACCTTC. This sequence encodes CASRAGGEMDYDYTF. This sequence joins TRBV2 and TRBJ1-2, with 8 bases aligning to TRBD1. CDR1 is SNHLY, CDR2 FYNNEI, per germline. CDR3 length equals 15 residues. Together with reference TRBV2 and TRBJ1-2, the CDR3 gives the full variable domain: EPEVTQTPSHQVTQMGQEVILRCVPISNHLYFYWYRQILGQKVEFLVSFYNNEISEKSEIFDDQFSVERPDGSNFTLKIRSTKLEDSAMYFCASRAGGEMDYDYTFGSGTRLTVV.

This clonotype was observed at least ten times. The V and J genes are TRBV29-1 and TRBJ2-2; tentatively, D is TRBD2 (5 bases). V was clipped by 5 bases and J by 6 bases, with 13 bases between them. The CDR3 spans 13 residues. Germline lookup yields CDR1 SQVTM and CDR2 ANQGSEA. As DNA, the CDR3 is TGCAGCGTTCTCCCGTGGGGAGCCGGGGAGCTGTTTTTT. Translating it yields CSVLPWGAGELFF.

The rearrangement uses TRBV7-2 and TRBJ1-5; maybe TRBD1 (6 bases). This CDR3 is built from 15 residues. CDR1 and CDR2 (germline): SGHTA, FQGNSA. V was shortened by 4 bases and J by 2 bases, with 12 bases between the two germline ends. CDR3 in amino acids: CASSSRQGRNQPQHF. CDR3 nucleotide sequence: TGTGCCAGCAGCTCTCGTCAGGGGCGCAATCAGCCCCAGCATTTT. The complete variable domain, with remaining parts taken from reference TRBV7-2 and TRBJ1-5, reads GAGVSQSPSNKVTEKGKDVELRCDPISGHTALYWYRQSLGQGLEFLIYFQGNSAPDKSGLPSDRFSAERTGGSVSTLTIQRTQQEDSAVYLCASSSRQGRNQPQHFGDGTRLSIL.

The sample holds many counts of this clonotype. This chain links TRBV6-5 with TRBJ1-1; 8 positions match TRBD1. Germline lookup yields CDR1 MNHEY and CDR2 SVGAGI. J gave up 4 bases and V 0 bases, and 10 bases lay outside the gene matches. The CDR3 is made up of 17 amino acids. DNA of the CDR3: TGTGCCAGCAGTTACTCGAGGTCCGGGACAGGCGCCACTGAAGCTTTCTTT. It is translated as CASSYSRSGTGATEAFF.

This clonotype was seen many times. The chain carries TRBV24-1 and TRBJ2-2; 8 bases map to TRBD1. The trim removed 3 bases at V and 7 bases at J, leaving 12 bases unmatched. The CDR3 has 17 amino acids. Germline loops: CDR1 KGHDR, CDR2 SFDVKD. The CDR3 here is CATSDTRTGLVNGELFF. For the CDR3, the DNA is TGTGCCACCAGTGATACCAGGACAGGGCTGGTTAACGGGGAGCTGTTTTTT.

This clonotype was counted ten times or more. The chain carries TRBV6-2 or TRBV6-3 and TRBJ1-5, with D maybe TRBD1 (5 bases). The V end was cut by 0 bases, the J end by 3 bases, with 9 bases between. CDR1 is MNHEY, CDR2 SVGEGT, per germline. The CDR3 is 15 residues long. The CDR3 sequence is CASSYSQGVNQPQHF. In nucleotides, the CDR3 is TGTGCCAGCAGTTACTCTCAGGGAGTCAATCAGCCCCAGCATTTT.

This clonotype was picked up many times. The V and J genes are TRBV12-5 and TRBJ2-3; unclear D gene. Germline V CDR1 and CDR2: LGHNT, FRNRAP. The germline V and J ends were trimmed by 6 bases and 0 bases, with 7 bases remaining between them. The length of the CDR3 is 13 residues. The CDR3 sequence is CASGPTSTDTQYF. CDR3 DNA sequence: TGTGCTAGTGGCCCAACTAGCACAGATACGCAGTATTTT.

This clonotype appeared many times. The chain combines TRBV6-2 or TRBV6-3 with TRBJ2-1; D is ambiguous. V was cut by 6 bases and J by 5 bases, with 5 bases left in between. Germline V gene lookup returns CDR1 MNHEY and CDR2 SVGEGT. This CDR3 comprises 11 residues. CDR3 residues: CASSPNNEQFF. The CDR3 DNA reads as TGTGCCAGCAGCCCAAACAATGAGCAGTTCTTC.